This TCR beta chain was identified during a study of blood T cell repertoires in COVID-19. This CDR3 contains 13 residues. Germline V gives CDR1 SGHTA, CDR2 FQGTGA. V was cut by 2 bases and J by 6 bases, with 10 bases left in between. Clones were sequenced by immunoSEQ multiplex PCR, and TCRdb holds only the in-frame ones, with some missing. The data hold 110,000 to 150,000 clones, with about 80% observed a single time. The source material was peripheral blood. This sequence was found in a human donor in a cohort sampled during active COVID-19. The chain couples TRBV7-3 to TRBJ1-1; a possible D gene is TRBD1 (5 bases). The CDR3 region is CASSLSGESEAFF. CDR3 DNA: TGTGCCAGCAGCTTATCGGGGGAGTCTGAAGCTTTCTTT.